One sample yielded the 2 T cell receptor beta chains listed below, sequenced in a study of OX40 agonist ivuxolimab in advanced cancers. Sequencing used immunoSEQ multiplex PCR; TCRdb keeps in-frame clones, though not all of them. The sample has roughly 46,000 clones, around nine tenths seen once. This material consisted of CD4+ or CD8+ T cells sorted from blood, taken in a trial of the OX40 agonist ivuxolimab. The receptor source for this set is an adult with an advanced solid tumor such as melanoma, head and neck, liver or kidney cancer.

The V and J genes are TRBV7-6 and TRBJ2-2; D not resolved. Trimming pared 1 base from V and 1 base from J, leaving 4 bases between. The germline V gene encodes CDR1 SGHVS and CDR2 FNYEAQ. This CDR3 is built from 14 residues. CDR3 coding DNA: TGTGCCAGCAGCTTAGTGGGGAACACCGGGGAGCTGTTTTTT. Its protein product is CASSLVGNTGELFF. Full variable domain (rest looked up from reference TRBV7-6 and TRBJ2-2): GAGVSQSPRYKVTKRGQDVALRCDPISGHVSLYWYRQALGQGPEFLTYFNYEAQQDKSGLPNDRFSAERPEGSISTLTIQRTEQRDSAMYRCASSLVGNTGELFFGEGSRLTVL.

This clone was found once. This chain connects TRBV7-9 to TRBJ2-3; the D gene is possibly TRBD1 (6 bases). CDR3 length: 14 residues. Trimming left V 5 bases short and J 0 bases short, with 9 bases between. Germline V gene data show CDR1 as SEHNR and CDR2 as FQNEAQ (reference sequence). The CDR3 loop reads CASSHTGSTDTQYF. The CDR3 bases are TGTGCCAGCAGCCATACAGGGAGCACAGATACGCAGTATTTT.